The TCR beta chain described here comes from a study of cytomegalovirus exposure and HLA in healthy donors. Sequencing used immunoSEQ multiplex PCR; TCRdb keeps in-frame clones, though not all of them. The sample consists of some 99,000 clones, around nine tenths of them appearing once. V was pared by 5 bases and J by 6 bases, with 14 bases between. Germline V lookup: CDR1 SGHNT, CDR2 YENEEA. The CDR3 consists of 13 residues. General study findings and limits: Confirmation in vitro established that a few CMV-associated chains were specific for CMV antigens. For cytomegalovirus status, the classifier reportedly gave diagnoses with high specificity and sensitivity. Altogether, some 170 TCR beta chains were recorded as cytomegalovirus-associated. According to a subsequent analysis, TCR clusters from the first cohort were inclined to appear together in the roughly 120 validation repertoires.

A word on this clone: Its antigen is undetermined.

The origin of this receptor is a woman aged 18-35 years in good health and CMV-seronegative. This chain uses TRBV11-3 with TRBJ2-7; tentatively, D is TRBD1 (6 bases). The sequencing input was PBMCs. CDR3: CASSNSPRGEQYF. CDR3 sequence (DNA): TGTGCCAGCAGCAACTCTCCCAGGGGCGAGCAGTACTTC.